This entry is about one TCR beta chain. These data belong to a study of blood T cell repertoires in COVID-19. Clones were sequenced by immunoSEQ multiplex PCR, and TCRdb holds only the in-frame ones, with some missing. The sample contains about 150,000 clones, 70% to 90% of which appear only once. Germline values: CDR1 MNHEY, CDR2 SVGAGI. CDR3 length: 15 amino acids. Unmatched junction bases numbered 9, after V lost 5 bases and J lost 6 bases. The chain has TRBV6-5 and TRBJ2-2, with TRBD1 matching over 7 bases. Sequences were obtained from peripheral blood. This TCR came from a woman aged 45-65 years with acute or convalescent COVID-19. The chain's CDR3 is CASSPDRAIPGELFF. DNA for the CDR3: TGTGCCAGCAGTCCCGACAGGGCGATTCCCGGGGAGCTGTTTTTT.